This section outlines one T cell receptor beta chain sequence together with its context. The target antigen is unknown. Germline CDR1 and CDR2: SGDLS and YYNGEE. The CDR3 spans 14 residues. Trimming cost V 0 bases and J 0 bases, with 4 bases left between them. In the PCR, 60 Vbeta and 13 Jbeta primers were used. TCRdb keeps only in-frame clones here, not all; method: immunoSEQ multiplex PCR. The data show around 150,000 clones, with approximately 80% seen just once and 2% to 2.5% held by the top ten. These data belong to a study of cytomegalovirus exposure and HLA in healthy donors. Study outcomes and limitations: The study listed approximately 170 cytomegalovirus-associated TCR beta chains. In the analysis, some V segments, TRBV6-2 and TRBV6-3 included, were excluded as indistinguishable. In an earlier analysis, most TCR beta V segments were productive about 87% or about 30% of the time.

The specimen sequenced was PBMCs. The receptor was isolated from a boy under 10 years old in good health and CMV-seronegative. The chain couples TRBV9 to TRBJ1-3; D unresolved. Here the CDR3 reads CASSVVSSGNTIYF. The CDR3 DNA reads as TGTGCCAGCAGCGTAGTCAGCTCTGGAAACACCATATATTTT.